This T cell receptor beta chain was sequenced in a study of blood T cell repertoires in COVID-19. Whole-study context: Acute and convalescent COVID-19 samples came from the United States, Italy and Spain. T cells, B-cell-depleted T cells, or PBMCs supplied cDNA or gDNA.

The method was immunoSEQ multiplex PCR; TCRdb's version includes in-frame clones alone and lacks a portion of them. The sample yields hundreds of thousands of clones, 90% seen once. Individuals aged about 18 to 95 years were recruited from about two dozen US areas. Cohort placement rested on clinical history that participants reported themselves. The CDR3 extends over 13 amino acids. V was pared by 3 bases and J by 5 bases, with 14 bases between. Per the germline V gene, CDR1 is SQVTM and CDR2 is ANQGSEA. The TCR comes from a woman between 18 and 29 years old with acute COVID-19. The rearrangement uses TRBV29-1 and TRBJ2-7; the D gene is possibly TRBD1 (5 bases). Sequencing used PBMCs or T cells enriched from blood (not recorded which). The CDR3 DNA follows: TGCAGCGTTGAGGTACAGGATCCCCACGAGCAGTACTTC. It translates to CSVEVQDPHEQYF.